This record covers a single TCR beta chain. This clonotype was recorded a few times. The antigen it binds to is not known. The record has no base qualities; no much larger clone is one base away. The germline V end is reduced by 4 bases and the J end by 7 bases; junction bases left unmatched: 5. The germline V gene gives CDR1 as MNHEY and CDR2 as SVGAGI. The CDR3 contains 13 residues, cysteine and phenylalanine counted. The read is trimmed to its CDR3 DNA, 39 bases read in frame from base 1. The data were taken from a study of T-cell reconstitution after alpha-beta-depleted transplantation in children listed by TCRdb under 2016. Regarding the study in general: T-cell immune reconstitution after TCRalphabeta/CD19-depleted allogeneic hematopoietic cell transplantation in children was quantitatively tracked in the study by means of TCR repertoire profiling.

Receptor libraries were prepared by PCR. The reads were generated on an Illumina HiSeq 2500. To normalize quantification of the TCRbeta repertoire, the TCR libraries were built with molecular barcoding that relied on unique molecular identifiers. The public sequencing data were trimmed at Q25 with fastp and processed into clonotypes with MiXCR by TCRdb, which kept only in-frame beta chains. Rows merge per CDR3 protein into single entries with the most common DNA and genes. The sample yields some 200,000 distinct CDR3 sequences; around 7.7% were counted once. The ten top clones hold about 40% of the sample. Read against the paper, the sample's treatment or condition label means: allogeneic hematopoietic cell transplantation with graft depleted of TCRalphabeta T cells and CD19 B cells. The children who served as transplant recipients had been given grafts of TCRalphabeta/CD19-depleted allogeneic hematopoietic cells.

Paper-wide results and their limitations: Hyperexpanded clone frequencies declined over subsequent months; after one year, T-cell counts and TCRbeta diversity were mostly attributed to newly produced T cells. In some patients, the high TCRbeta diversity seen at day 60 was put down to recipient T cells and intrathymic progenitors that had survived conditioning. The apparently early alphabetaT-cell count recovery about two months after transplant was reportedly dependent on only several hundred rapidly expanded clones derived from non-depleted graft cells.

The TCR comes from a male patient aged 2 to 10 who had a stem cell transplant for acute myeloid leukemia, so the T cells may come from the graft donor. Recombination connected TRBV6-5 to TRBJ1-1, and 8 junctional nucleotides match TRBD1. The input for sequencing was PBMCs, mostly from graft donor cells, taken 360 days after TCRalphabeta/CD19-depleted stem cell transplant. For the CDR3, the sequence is CASSSRGPGEAFF. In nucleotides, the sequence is TGTGCCAGCAGTTCCAGGGGGCCAGGTGAAGCTTTCTTT.